The 7 T cell receptor beta chains below were found in one sample sequenced in a study of response to subunit inactivated influenza vaccine. TCRdb re-analysed the RT-PCR reads in MiXCR, keeping a single row per CDR3 protein. The sample consists of about 520,000 distinct CDR3 sequences, 6% to 9% of them appearing once. The sequencing here drew on PBMCs from blood, taken less than 30 months after vaccination. These receptors came from a man aged 50 to 75 who received an inactivated influenza vaccine.

This clonotype came up a few times. The rearrangement uses TRBV27 and TRBJ1-1; no clear D. The CDR3 is made up of 13 amino acids. Trimming took off 6 bases at V and 3 bases at J, with 11 bases between the two ends. Germline V CDR1 and CDR2: MNHEY, SMNVEV (reference sequence). DNA of the CDR3: TGTGCCAGCAGCCCCGCTGTGGACACTGAAGCTTTCTTT. Its protein is CASSPAVDTEAFF.

This clonotype appeared many times. V gene TRBV10-3 combines with J gene TRBJ2-3; 10 bases agree with TRBD2. This CDR3 is built from 15 residues. The germline gives CDR1 ENHRY, CDR2 SYGVKD. Trimming cost V 6 bases and J 1 base; bases outside gene matches: 4. CDR3 nucleotide sequence: TGTGCCATCAGCAGCGGGAGGGCGCGCACAGATACGCAGTATTTT. It encodes CAISSGRARTDTQYF.

The gene calls are TRBV20-1 and TRBJ1-1; possibly TRBD1 for D (5 bases). Looked up from germline, CDR1 is DFQATT and CDR2 is SNEGSKA (reference sequence). V was trimmed by 6 bases and J by 3 bases, leaving 8 bases between them. CDR3 length equals 11 residues. CDR3: CSAGGDTEAFF. The DNA of the CDR3 is TGCAGTGCCGGGGGGGACACTGAAGCTTTCTTT.

This clonotype has just a few counts. The rearrangement uses TRBV28 and TRBJ2-1; 7 bases align to TRBD1. CDR1 and CDR2 (germline): MDHEN, SYDVKM. The V segment lost 5 bases and the J segment 2 bases; nucleotides outside the gene matches: 9. The CDR3 contains 16 residues. CDR3 DNA sequence: TGTGCCAGCAGTCCATTTGACAGGGTTGCCTACAATGAGCAGTTCTTC. It translates to CASSPFDRVAYNEQFF.

In this sample, this clonotype turned up a few times. This chain links TRBV3-1 with TRBJ1-1; no clear D. This CDR3 comprises 14 residues. Deletions cut 3 bases from V and 4 bases from J, with 12 bases between. Germline V CDR1 and CDR2: LGHDT, YNNKEL (reference sequence). The CDR3 DNA reads as TGTGCCAGCAGCCATCGAACGGAGGGCACTGAAGCTTTCTTT. Protein sequence: CASSHRTEGTEAFF. The entire variable domain, with the rest obtained from reference TRBV3-1 and TRBJ1-1, is as follows: DTAVSQTPKYLVTQMGNDKSIKCEQNLGHDTMYWYKQDSKKFLKIMFSYNNKELIINETVPNRFSPKSPDKAHLNLHINSLELGDSAVYFCASSHRTEGTEAFFGQGTRLTVV.

This clonotype occurred a few times. V is TRBV2 and J is TRBJ2-1, with 7 bases identical to TRBD2. Germline values: CDR1 SNHLY, CDR2 FYNNEI. With 7 bases clipped from V and 7 bases from J, the junction kept 10 bases outside the gene matches. The CDR3 is 14 residues long. In DNA form, the CDR3 reads TGTGCCAGCACCGGGACTCGGGGGGTAAATGAGCAGTTCTTC. Residues: CASTGTRGVNEQFF.

This clonotype was counted only a few times. The chain recombines TRBV3-1 with TRBJ2-3, with 11 bases matching TRBD2. This CDR3 has 14 residues. The V gene end was trimmed by 8 bases and the J gene end by 4 bases; junction bases not matched to a gene: 5. Germline values: CDR1 LGHDT, CDR2 YNNKEL (reference sequence). The CDR3 region is CASWGTSGSDTQYF. The CDR3 DNA is TGTGCCAGCTGGGGGACTAGCGGATCAGATACGCAGTATTTT.